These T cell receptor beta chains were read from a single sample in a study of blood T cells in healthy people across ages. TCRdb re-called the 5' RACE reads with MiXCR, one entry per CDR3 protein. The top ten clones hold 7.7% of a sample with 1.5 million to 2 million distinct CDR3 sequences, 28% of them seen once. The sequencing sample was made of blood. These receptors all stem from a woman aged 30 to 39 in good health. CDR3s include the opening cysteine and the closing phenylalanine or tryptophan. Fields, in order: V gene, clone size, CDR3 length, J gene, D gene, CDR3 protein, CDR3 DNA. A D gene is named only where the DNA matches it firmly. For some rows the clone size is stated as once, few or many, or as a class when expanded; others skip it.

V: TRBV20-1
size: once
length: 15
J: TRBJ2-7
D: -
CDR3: CSARDPAGMSYEQYF
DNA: TGCAGTGCTAGAGATCCGGCGGGCATGTCTTACGAGCAGTACTTC

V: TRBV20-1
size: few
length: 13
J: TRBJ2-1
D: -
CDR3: CSARAGYGNEQFF
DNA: TGCAGTGCTAGGGCGGGATACGGCAATGAGCAGTTCTTC

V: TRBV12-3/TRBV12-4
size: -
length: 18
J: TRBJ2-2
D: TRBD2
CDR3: CASSFGLAGTKRTGELFF
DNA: TGTGCCAGCAGTTTCGGGCTAGCGGGCACCAAACGGACCGGGGAGCTGTTTTTT

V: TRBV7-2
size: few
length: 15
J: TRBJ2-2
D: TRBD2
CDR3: CASSNPGRGAGELFF
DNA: TGTGCCAGCAGCAACCCGGGACGGGGGGCCGGGGAGCTGTTTTTT

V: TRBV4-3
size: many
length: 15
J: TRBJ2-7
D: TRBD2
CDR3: CAGSQGLAGTYEQYF
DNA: TGCGCCGGCAGCCAGGGACTAGCGGGGACCTACGAGCAGTACTTC

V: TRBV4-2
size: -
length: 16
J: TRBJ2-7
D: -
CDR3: CASSQDFRGMAYEQYF
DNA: TGTGCCAGCAGCCAAGATTTCCGGGGTATGGCCTACGAGCAGTACTTC

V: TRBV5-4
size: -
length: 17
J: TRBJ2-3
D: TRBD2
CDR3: CASSSRSSGRRTDTQYF
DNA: TGTGCCAGCAGCTCGCGCTCTAGCGGGAGGCGCACAGATACGCAGTATTTT

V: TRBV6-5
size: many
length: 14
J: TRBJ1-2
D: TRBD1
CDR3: CASRPRQGSYGYTF
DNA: TGTGCCAGCAGACCACGACAGGGAAGCTATGGCTACACCTTC

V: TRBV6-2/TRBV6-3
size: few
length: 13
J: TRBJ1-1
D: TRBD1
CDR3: CASSYLGTGEAFF
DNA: TGTGCCAGCAGTTACCTGGGGACAGGGGAAGCTTTCTTT

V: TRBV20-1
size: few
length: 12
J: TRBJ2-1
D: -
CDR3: CSALRAYNEQFF
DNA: TGCAGTGCCTTACGGGCCTACAATGAGCAGTTCTTC

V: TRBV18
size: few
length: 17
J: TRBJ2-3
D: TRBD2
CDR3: CASSPDNRAGLTDTQYF
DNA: TGTGCCAGCTCACCCGACAATCGAGCGGGACTCACAGATACGCAGTATTTT

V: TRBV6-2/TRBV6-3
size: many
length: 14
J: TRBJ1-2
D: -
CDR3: CASSAWTELYGYTF
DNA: TGTGCCAGCAGTGCCTGGACAGAACTTTATGGCTACACCTTC

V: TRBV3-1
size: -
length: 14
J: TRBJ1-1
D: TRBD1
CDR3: CASSPGTVRTEAFF
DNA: TGTGCCAGCAGCCCCGGGACAGTTAGAACTGAAGCTTTCTTT

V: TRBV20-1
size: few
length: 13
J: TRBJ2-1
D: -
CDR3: CAPRAAAYNEQFF
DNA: TGCGCTCCCCGGGCGGCGGCCTACAATGAGCAGTTCTTC

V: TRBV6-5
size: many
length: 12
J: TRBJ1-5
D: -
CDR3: CASKNRGQPQHF
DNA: TGTGCCAGCAAAAATAGGGGTCAGCCCCAGCATTTT

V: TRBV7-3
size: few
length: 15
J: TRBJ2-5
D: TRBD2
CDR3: CASSQRLAGQETQYF
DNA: TGTGCCAGCAGCCAGAGACTAGCGGGGCAAGAGACCCAGTACTTC

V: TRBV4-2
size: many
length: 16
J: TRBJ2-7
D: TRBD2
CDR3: CASSQLSGGASYEQYF
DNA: TGTGCCAGCAGCCAACTTAGCGGGGGGGCCTCCTACGAGCAGTACTTC

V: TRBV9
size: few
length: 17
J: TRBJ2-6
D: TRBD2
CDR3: CASSAVGGASGANVLTF
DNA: TGTGCCAGCAGCGCAGTCGGGGGGGCCTCGGGGGCCAACGTCCTGACTTTC

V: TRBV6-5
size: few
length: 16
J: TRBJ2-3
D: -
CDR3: CASSYSRAPNTDTQYF
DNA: TGTGCCAGCAGTTACTCGAGGGCGCCGAACACAGATACGCAGTATTTT

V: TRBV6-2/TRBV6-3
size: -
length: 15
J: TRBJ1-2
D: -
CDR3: CASSRRGAGGYGYTF
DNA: TGTGCCAGCAGTCGCCGGGGGGCCGGGGGCTATGGCTACACCTTC

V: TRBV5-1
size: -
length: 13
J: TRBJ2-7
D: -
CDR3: CASSAGPNYEQYF
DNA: TGCGCCAGCAGTGCGGGACCCAACTACGAGCAGTACTTC

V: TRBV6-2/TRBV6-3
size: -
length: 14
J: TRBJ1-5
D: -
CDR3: CASSYVGADQPQHF
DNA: TGTGCCAGCAGTTACGTGGGGGCTGATCAGCCCCAGCATTTT